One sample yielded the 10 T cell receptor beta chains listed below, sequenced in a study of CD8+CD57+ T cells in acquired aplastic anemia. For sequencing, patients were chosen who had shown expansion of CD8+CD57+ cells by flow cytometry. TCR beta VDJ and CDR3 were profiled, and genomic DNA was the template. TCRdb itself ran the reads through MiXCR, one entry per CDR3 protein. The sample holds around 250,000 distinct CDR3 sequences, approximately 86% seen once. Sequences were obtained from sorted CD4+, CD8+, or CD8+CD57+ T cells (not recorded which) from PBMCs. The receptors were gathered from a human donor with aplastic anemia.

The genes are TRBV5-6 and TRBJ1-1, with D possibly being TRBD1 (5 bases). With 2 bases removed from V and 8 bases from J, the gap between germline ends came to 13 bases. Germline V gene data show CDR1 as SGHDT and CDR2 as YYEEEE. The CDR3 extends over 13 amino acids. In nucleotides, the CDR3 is TGTGCCAGCAGCTTAAAAGAGCGGACAGAAGCTTTCTTT. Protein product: CASSLKERTEAFF.

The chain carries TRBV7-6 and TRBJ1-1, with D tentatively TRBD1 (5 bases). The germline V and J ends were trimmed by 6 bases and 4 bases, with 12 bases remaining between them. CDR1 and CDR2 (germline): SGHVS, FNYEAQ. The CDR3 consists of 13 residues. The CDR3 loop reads CASSVGAATEAFF. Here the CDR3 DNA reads TGTGCCAGCAGTGTCGGGGCGGCCACTGAAGCTTTCTTT.

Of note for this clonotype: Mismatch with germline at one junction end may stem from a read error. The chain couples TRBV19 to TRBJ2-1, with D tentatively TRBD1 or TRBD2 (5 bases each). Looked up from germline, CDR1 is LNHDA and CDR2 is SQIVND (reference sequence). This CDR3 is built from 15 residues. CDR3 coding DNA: TGTGCCAGTAGTGTAGTATGGGCCGGGGCAACGGAGCAGTTTTTC. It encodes CASSVVWAGATEQFF.

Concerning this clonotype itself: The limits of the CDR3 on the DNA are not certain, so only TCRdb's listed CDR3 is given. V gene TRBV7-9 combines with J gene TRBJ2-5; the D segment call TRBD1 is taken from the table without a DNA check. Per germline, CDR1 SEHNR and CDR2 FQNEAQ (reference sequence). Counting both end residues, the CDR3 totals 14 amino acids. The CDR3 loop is CASSTGQLEAFFDF.

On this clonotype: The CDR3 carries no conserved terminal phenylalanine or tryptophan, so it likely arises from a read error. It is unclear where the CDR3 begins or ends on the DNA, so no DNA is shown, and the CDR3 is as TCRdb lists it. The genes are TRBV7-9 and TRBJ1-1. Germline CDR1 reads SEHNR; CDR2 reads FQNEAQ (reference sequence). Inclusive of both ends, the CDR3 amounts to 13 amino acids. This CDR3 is CASSYERSGGSDL.

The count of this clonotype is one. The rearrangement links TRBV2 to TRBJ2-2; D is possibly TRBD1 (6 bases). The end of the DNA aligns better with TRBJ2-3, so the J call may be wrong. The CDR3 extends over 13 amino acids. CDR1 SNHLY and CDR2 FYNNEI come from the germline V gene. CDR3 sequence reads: CASWDGDTGEQYF. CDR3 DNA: TGTGCCAGCTGGGACGGGGACACCGGGGAGCAGTATTTT.

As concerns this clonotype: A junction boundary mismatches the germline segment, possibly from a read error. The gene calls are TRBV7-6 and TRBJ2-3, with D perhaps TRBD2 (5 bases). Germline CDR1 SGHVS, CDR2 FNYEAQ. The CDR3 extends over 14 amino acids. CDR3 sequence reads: CASSLARGPEKTHF. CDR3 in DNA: TGTGCCAGCAGCTTAGCGCGCGGGCCAGAAAAGACGCATTTT.

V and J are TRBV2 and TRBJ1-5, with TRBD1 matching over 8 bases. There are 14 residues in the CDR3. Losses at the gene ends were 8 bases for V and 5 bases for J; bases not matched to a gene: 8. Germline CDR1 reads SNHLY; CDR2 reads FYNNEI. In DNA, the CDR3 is TGTGCCAGCCAGGACAGGGATGAGGATCAGCCCCAGCATTTT. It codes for CASQDRDEDQPQHF.

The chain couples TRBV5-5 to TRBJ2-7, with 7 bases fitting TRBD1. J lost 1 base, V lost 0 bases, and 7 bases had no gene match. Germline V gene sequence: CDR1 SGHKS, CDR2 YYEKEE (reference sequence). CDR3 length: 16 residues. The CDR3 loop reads CASSLDRGTGSYEQYF. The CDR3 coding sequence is TGTGCCAGCAGCTTGGACAGGGGTACAGGTTCCTACGAGCAGTACTTC.

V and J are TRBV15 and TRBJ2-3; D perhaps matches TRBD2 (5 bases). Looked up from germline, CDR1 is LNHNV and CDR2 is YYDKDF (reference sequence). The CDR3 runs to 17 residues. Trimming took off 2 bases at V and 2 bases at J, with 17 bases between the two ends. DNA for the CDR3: TGTGCCACCAGCAGAAGCGGTTCGGGCGCTATCACAGATACGCAGTATTTT. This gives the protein CATSRSGSGAITDTQYF.